This TCR beta chain comes out of a study of radiotherapy plus CTLA-4 blockade in lung cancer. In germline, CDR1 is SEHNR, CDR2 FQNEAQ (reference sequence). The CDR3 runs 13 residues. V shed 6 bases and J shed 8 bases, with 16 bases lying between them. This clone has a handful of counts. Here immunoSEQ multiplex PCR was the method, and the copy in TCRdb shows in-frame clones only, minus some. This sample has roughly 120,000 clones, with 65% to 85% found just once. This TCR derives from a human donor with non-small cell lung cancer who had a partial response to radiotherapy plus ipilimumab. Sequences were derived from peripheral blood, sampled from a patient treated with radiotherapy plus ipilimumab. The chain is built from TRBV7-9 and TRBJ1-1; D remains unclear. This CDR3 is CASSPTTPTEAFF. CDR3 bases: TGTGCCAGCAGTCCCACGACACCAACAGAAGCTTTCTTT.